This T cell receptor beta chain derives from a study of beta chain features in type 1 diabetes (dated by TCRdb to the late 2010s). As for the study more broadly: Mean age, gender distribution, total cell number and subset yield did not differ between patients and healthy donors. A total of roughly 99,000,000 sorted cells were examined across all samples, and the number of cells per subset was strongly correlated with RNA yield. The study compared TCRB repertoires of sorted circulating CD4+ T cell subsets between recently diagnosed type 1 diabetes patients and matched healthy donors. Regulatory and stem cell-like memory subsets were obtained from only 8 patients and roughly 8 healthy donors, while naive and central memory subsets were obtained from all 28 donors. General conclusions and limits of the study: Naive, central memory and regulatory TCRB repertoires appeared more similar among patients than among healthy donors. Because the HLA sub-analyses included only small numbers of individuals, any influence of HLA type on TCRB rearrangement was left unresolved. Shorter templates might have been favored by PCR, but patient and control samples were amplified and corrected together, so both groups would have been affected equally by any skew. Because cDNA rather than genomic DNA was sequenced, highly expressing activated cells could have been over-represented, although no difference in activation and CD3 levels was found between groups. A moderate but significant shortening of TCRB CDR3 length was observed in type 1 diabetes patients in all four CD4+ subsets. Fewer insertions and more nucleotide deletions at VDJ recombination sites were observed in patients with type 1 diabetes, implying thymic rearrangement abnormalities.

Only one count was recorded for this clone. Its antigen is still unknown. Qualities for individual bases were not recorded, and no much larger clone is one base off. A single peripheral blood draw of approximately 120 mL on average was collected from each donor into heparinised tubes. Using a panel that included CD45RO, CCR7, CD25, CD127, CD95 and CD27, naive, central memory, regulatory and stem cell-like memory CD4+ T cells were sorted on a BD FACSAria II. All sorted populations exceeded 95% purity. PBMCs were isolated immediately by Lymphoprep density gradient centrifugation and stained directly without culture. Samples were stained and sorted in pairs, with one healthy donor and one patient per experiment, so that batch effects were minimized. The entire isolated RNA was reverse transcribed using the High Capacity cDNA Reverse Transcription Kit, and thus expressed TCRB transcripts were sequenced. Naive, central memory and regulatory T cell samples underwent deep immunoSEQ sequencing, averaging approximately 3.3 million total reads per sample. After sorted cells were lysed in RLT buffer, RNA was extracted with DNase-treated RNeasy Micro or Mini kits, with the choice depending on cell number. Each cell subset was processed on its own to prevent cross-contamination, while patient and healthy donor samples were processed together. TCRB sequences were amplified from cDNA with the immunoSEQ multiplex PCR, producing 87-bp fragments spanning the CDR3 region. The amplicons were sequenced using the Illumina HiSeq platform. On the authors' methods: Synthetic template baselines were used to correct PCR bias computationally, reads within Hamming distance 2 were collapsed, and singletons that could not be merged were discarded. By aligning reads against IMGT, V, D and J genes, CDR3 length, and insertions or deletions at six rearrangement sites were assigned. Within each subset, clonotype counts were normalized to the number of sorted cells before true diversity and Gini coefficients were calculated with the tcR R package. The overlap coefficient, calculated on TCRB nucleotide sequences, was used to measure repertoire sharing. TCRdb took over this immuneACCESS table, retaining in-frame rearrangements with V and J assigned. Such tables are incomplete; in checked studies, under half of the missing clones stem from an unresolved V gene, and the remainder is unexplained. V and J calls and clone size are given by that table; D and trimming were obtained from the DNA. This sample lists under 150,000 clones; about 7.1% were detected once. 1.3% to 1.5% of the sample lies in the top ten.

This receptor was obtained from a woman in her twenties or thirties in good health. Sequencing was performed on central memory CD4+ T cells from blood.

The CDR3 protein is CASSLGGYGTSDTDTQYF. The sequenced DNA is TGTGCCAGCAGCTTGGGAGGTTACGGGACTAGCGATACAGATACGCAGTATTTT. The sequence is built from TRBV5-6 and TRBJ2-3; 10 junctional bases match TRBD2. Here V drops 0 bases and J drops 3 bases, and the junction holds 10 bases not matched to any gene. The CDR3 holds 18 amino acids from the cysteine to the phenylalanine. Solely the CDR3 DNA is kept, with 54 bases framed from the first base. Sequences SGHDT (CDR1) and YYEEEE (CDR2) are obtained from the germline V gene.